This is a list of T cell receptor beta chains from one sample in a study of shared clonotypes between healthy human individuals. The protocol was immunoSEQ multiplex PCR, while the TCRdb copy is restricted to in-frame clones and leaves out a portion. The sample shows about 120,000 clones, more than 65% of them seen only once. The sample was memory CD8+ T cells sorted from blood. These receptors were collected from a woman aged 30 to 39 in good health. CDR3s include the opening cysteine and the closing phenylalanine or tryptophan. D genes are given only for firm matches. Clone size is stated in some rows and not others, as once, few, many or a class when expanded.

.,.,TRBJ1-2,TRBV29-1,CSVEGESTF,TGCAGCGTTGAAGGAGAAAGCACCTTC
TRBD2,.,TRBJ2-1,TRBV25-1,CASNKGLAGGGGEQFF,TGTGCCAGCAATAAGGGACTAGCGGGAGGAGGGGGTGAGCAGTTCTTC
TRBD1,.,TRBJ2-7,TRBV4-2,CASSQEWTGGYEQYF,TGTGCCAGCAGCCAGGAATGGACAGGGGGCTACGAGCAGTACTTC
.,.,TRBJ1-2,TRBV6-5,CASSYNYGYTF,TGTGCCAGCAGTTATAACTATGGCTACACCTTC
TRBD2,once,TRBJ2-3,TRBV27,CASSPAGASTDTQYF,TGTGCCAGCAGCCCAGCGGGAGCTAGCACAGATACGCAGTATTTT
.,once,TRBJ1-3,TRBV10-3,CAISALWSRGNTIYF,TGTGCCATCAGTGCCCTCTGGTCTCGTGGAAACACCATATATTTT
TRBD2,.,TRBJ2-7,TRBV29-1,CSVVGTSPYEQYF,TGCAGCGTTGTGGGGACTAGCCCGTACGAGCAGTACTTC
TRBD2,.,TRBJ2-2,TRBV28,CASSFLVAGGQGGELFF,TGTGCCAGCAGTTTCCTCGTTGCGGGAGGGCAGGGCGGGGAGCTGTTTTTT
TRBD2,.,TRBJ2-1,TRBV27,CASNPAGLLNEQFF,TGTGCCAGCAATCCAGCGGGATTGCTCAATGAGCAGTTCTTC
TRBD2,.,TRBJ2-7,TRBV28,CASSFPGTSEHIATYEQYF,TGTGCCAGCAGTTTTCCCGGGACTAGCGAACACATTGCAACCTACGAGCAGTACTTC
TRBD2,once,TRBJ2-2,TRBV6-1,CASNDEAGGSGELFF,TGTGCCAGCAACGATGAAGCGGGAGGCTCCGGGGAGCTGTTTTTT
.,few,TRBJ2-1,TRBV2,CAILSYNEQFF,TGTGCCATCCTCTCCTACAATGAGCAGTTCTTC
.,.,TRBJ2-6,TRBV9,CASSVRTGSGANVLTF,TGTGCCAGCAGCGTCCGGACTGGCTCTGGGGCCAACGTCCTGACTTTC
TRBD1,.,TRBJ2-7,TRBV7-2,CASSFGPPGGYEQYF,TGTGCCAGCAGCTTTGGTCCCCCAGGGGGCTACGAGCAGTACTTC